This TCR beta chain was retrieved from a study of blood T cell repertoires in COVID-19. Whole-study context: Sites across the United States, Italy and Spain contributed samples from acute and convalescent COVID-19.

Produced via immunoSEQ multiplex PCR; TCRdb's table is partial and in-frame only. The top ten clones hold around 5% of a sample with roughly 150,000 clones, about nine tenths of them seen once. The CDR3 length is 14 residues. The trim removed 3 bases at V and 4 bases at J, leaving 4 bases unmatched. Germline values: CDR1 MNHEY, CDR2 SMNVEV (reference sequence). Enrolment of Seattle patients took place during active infection, and they were followed longitudinally. This sequence originates from a man in his late teens or twenties with COVID-19, enrolled during active disease. The rearrangement joins TRBV27 to TRBJ1-2, with TRBD1 matching 8 bases. Sequencing input: peripheral blood. The CDR3: CASSLGTGLYGYTF. DNA of the CDR3: TGTGCCAGCAGTTTGGGGACAGGACTCTATGGCTACACCTTC.